This entry lists 31 T cell receptor beta chains sequenced from one sample in a study of shared clonotypes between healthy human individuals. Sequencing was performed with immunoSEQ multiplex PCR; in TCRdb, only in-frame clones are kept and a portion is missing. The sample has 550,000 to 600,000 clones; roughly 98% are singletons. In the naive CD8 group, cells lacked CD45RO and were positively selected for CCR7, so terminally differentiated effector memory CD45RA+ cells were left out. The sample was naive CD8+ T cells sorted from blood. The receptor source for this set is a man younger than 45 in good health.

The rearrangement joins TRBV7-6 to TRBJ2-3; D not certain. The CDR3 extends over 17 amino acids. Deletions cut 1 base from V and 0 bases from J, with 14 bases between. Germline loops: CDR1 SGHVS, CDR2 FNYEAQ. CDR3 sequence reads: CASSLESGLRSTDTQYF. For the CDR3, the DNA is TGTGCCAGCAGCTTAGAATCTGGGCTCAGGAGCACAGATACGCAGTATTTT.

This clone was observed once. This chain links TRBV27 with TRBJ2-2; D remains ambiguous. Trimming removed 3 bases from V and 6 bases from J, with 8 bases in between. The CDR3 sequence is 13 residues long. The germline V gene encodes CDR1 MNHEY and CDR2 SMNVEV (reference sequence). The CDR3 reads CASSFSFAGELFF. The CDR3 coding sequence is TGTGCCAGCAGTTTTAGCTTTGCCGGGGAGCTGTTTTTT.

The J gene is TRBJ2-7, the V gene TRBV19; maybe TRBD2 (5 bases). CDR3 size: 13 residues. Between the trimmed V and J ends, which lost 5 bases and 4 bases, there was a span of 12 bases. CDR1 and CDR2 (germline): LNHDA, SQIVND (reference sequence). The CDR3 bases are TGTGCCAGTAGTTTCACTGGCGGGTACGAGCAGTACTTC. Its translation is CASSFTGGYEQYF.

The chain joins TRBV19 to TRBJ2-2; tentatively, D is TRBD2 (5 bases). The CDR3 sequence is 13 residues long. Germline V gives CDR1 LNHDA, CDR2 SQIVND (reference sequence). V shed 10 bases and J shed 6 bases, with 15 bases lying between them. The CDR3 reads CATSWRAAGELFF. CDR3 sequence (DNA): TGTGCCACCTCTTGGCGGGCGGCCGGGGAGCTGTTTTTT.

This sequence joins TRBV7-9 and TRBJ2-1, with D perhaps being TRBD1 or TRBD2 (6 bases each). In germline, CDR1 is SEHNR, CDR2 FQNEAQ (reference sequence). The V and J ends lost 6 bases and 8 bases respectively, with 11 bases between them. The length of the CDR3 is 12 residues. The CDR3 nucleotides read TGTGCCAGCAGAAAAGGGGGGCATGAGCAGTTCTTC. Its protein is CASRKGGHEQFF.

The chain is built from TRBV5-6 and TRBJ2-2; D may be TRBD2 (6 bases). Germline V gene lookup returns CDR1 SGHDT and CDR2 YYEEEE. V gave up 0 bases and J gave up 8 bases, with 11 bases separating them. The CDR3 has 14 residues. CDR3 sequence: CASSLGLDWGELFF. CDR3 in DNA: TGTGCCAGCAGCTTGGGACTAGACTGGGGGGAGCTGTTTTTT.

The rearrangement links TRBV4-1 to TRBJ1-1; TRBD1 is a possible D gene (5 bases). V gave up 1 base and J gave up 3 bases, with 15 bases separating them. Germline values: CDR1 MGHRA, CDR2 YSYEKL. This CDR3 contains 16 residues. In DNA, the CDR3 is TGCGCCAGCAGCCAAGTCCAATTACAGGAGCACACTGAAGCTTTCTTT. This sequence encodes CASSQVQLQEHTEAFF.

The J gene is TRBJ1-5, the V gene TRBV27; D possibly corresponds to TRBD1 (5 bases). The CDR3 loop spans 15 amino acids. Germline V gives CDR1 MNHEY, CDR2 SMNVEV (reference sequence). V was pared by 3 bases and J by 4 bases, with 13 bases between. The CDR3 loop reads CASSFYHGANQPQHF. For the CDR3, the DNA is TGTGCCAGCAGTTTCTATCACGGGGCTAATCAGCCCCAGCATTTT.

J is TRBJ2-7 and V is TRBV9; a weak D match, TRBD1 (5 bases). Germline CDR1 is SGDLS and CDR2 is YYNGEE. Trimming pared 2 bases from V and 3 bases from J, leaving 9 bases between. This CDR3 is 13 amino acids long. Here the CDR3 DNA reads TGTGCCAGCAGCGTGGCAGACAGCTACGAGCAGTACTTC. This encodes CASSVADSYEQYF.

The rearrangement uses TRBV2 and TRBJ2-7; perhaps TRBD2 as D (6 bases). Trimming removed 7 bases at V and 7 bases at J, with 17 bases between. The CDR3 has 13 residues. CDR1 is SNHLY and CDR2 is FYNNEI in the germline V gene. This chain's CDR3 is CASIGFEAGEQYF. The CDR3, as DNA: TGTGCCAGCATAGGATTTGAAGCGGGTGAGCAGTACTTC.

The rearrangement joins TRBV28 to TRBJ2-3; D gene unclear. The ends were cut back, 4 bases at V and 3 bases at J, with 8 bases in the middle. The CDR3 has 13 residues. CDR1 and CDR2 from the germline V gene are MDHEN and SYDVKM. For the CDR3, the DNA is TGTGCCAGCAGTTCTGGGCGGACAGATACGCAGTATTTT. Its translation: CASSSGRTDTQYF.

V and J are TRBV7-9 and TRBJ2-7, with D possibly being TRBD2 (6 bases). CDR1 SEHNR and CDR2 FQNEAQ come from the germline V gene (reference sequence). The CDR3 loop spans 16 amino acids. V shed 0 bases and J shed 2 bases, with 14 bases lying between them. CDR3 sequence reads: CASSLAEGLPTYEQYF. DNA of the CDR3: TGTGCCAGCAGCTTAGCGGAGGGTTTACCCACCTACGAGCAGTACTTC.

The chain recombines TRBV4-1 with TRBJ1-3; weak D call: TRBD1 (6 bases). V was shortened by 0 bases and J by 0 bases, with 12 bases between the two germline ends. The CDR3 is 17 amino acids. Per germline, CDR1 MGHRA and CDR2 YSYEKL. The CDR3 DNA follows: TGCGCCAGCAGCCAAGAGTGGGACACCTACTCTGGAAACACCATATATTTT. Residues: CASSQEWDTYSGNTIYF.

The chain links TRBV28 to TRBJ2-7; D unclear. The CDR3 is 12 residues long. From germline, CDR1 is MDHEN and CDR2 SYDVKM. Trimming took off 3 bases at V and 3 bases at J, with 6 bases between the two ends. CDR3 coding DNA: TGTGCCAGCAGTTTTAACAACTACGAGCAGTACTTC. Amino acids: CASSFNNYEQYF.

This clone was recorded once. The J gene is TRBJ2-1, the V gene TRBV29-1, with a tentative D call TRBD1 (6 bases). The CDR3 runs to 16 residues. Trimming cost V 4 bases and J 10 bases, with 26 bases left between them. The germline V gene encodes CDR1 SQVTM and CDR2 ANQGSEA. The DNA for the CDR3 is TGCAGCGTTGGAGGGGCGTGGGACATCAACACAGGGGAGCAGTTCTTC. It encodes CSVGGAWDINTGEQFF.

This clone was seen once. The chain uses TRBV28 and TRBJ2-2; tentatively, D is TRBD2 (5 bases). Trimming shortened V by 10 bases and J by 5 bases, and 17 bases separated the two germline ends. The CDR3 runs to 14 residues. Germline CDR1 reads MDHEN; CDR2 reads SYDVKM. For the CDR3, the DNA is TGTGCCACCCAAACCCCGGGGTTAACCGGGGAGCTGTTTTTT. It translates to CATQTPGLTGELFF.

The V gene is TRBV5-4, the J gene TRBJ2-6; D possibly uses TRBD1 or TRBD2 (6 bases each). Per the germline V gene, CDR1 is SGHNT and CDR2 is YYREEE (reference sequence). V dropped 2 bases and J dropped 4 bases, with 10 bases sitting between them. The CDR3 contains 15 residues. The CDR3 region has the DNA TGTGCCAGCAGCTTTGGGGGGCTAGGGGCCAACGTCCTGACTTTC. It codes for CASSFGGLGANVLTF.

The CDR3: CASSFSGLAGFNEQFF. The CDR3 nucleotides read TGTGCCAGCAGCTTCTCCGGACTAGCGGGATTCAATGAGCAGTTCTTC. This sequence joins TRBV7-2 and TRBJ2-1; 12 nucleotides agree with TRBD2. The J segment lost 6 bases and the V segment lost 3 bases, leaving 6 bases of the junction unmatched. This CDR3 has 16 residues. Looked up from germline, CDR1 is SGHTA and CDR2 is FQGNSA.

The chain carries TRBV6-9 and TRBJ1-1; no firm D call. Trimming stripped 9 bases from V and 4 bases from J, with 15 bases between. The CDR3 contains 13 residues. In germline, CDR1 is MNHGY, CDR2 SVAAGI. The CDR3 region is CASWSEKGTEAFF. The DNA for the CDR3 is TGTGCCAGTTGGTCAGAGAAAGGCACTGAAGCTTTCTTT.

The chain recombines TRBV11-2 with TRBJ2-3; D remains unclear. This CDR3 spans 14 amino acids. Germline V CDR1 and CDR2: SGHAT, FQNNGV. V shed 5 bases and J shed 6 bases, with 15 bases lying between them. For the CDR3, the DNA is TGTGCCAGCAGCCCGACCGCGGCACGGGATACGCAGTATTTT. Protein product: CASSPTAARDTQYF.

The J gene is TRBJ2-5, the V gene TRBV25-1; tentative D call: TRBD2 (6 bases). The CDR3 is made up of 12 amino acids. V lost 5 bases, J lost 4 bases, and 8 bases lay in between. The germline CDR1 and CDR2 sequences are MGHDK and SYGVNS. The CDR3 loop is CASSHSGETQYF. CDR3 nucleotide sequence: TGTGCCAGCAGTCATAGCGGAGAGACCCAGTACTTC.

The rearrangement uses TRBV28 and TRBJ2-2; no firm D call. Trimming took 3 bases from V and 7 from J, leaving 12 bases between them. The CDR3 has 14 residues. Germline V gene data show CDR1 as MDHEN and CDR2 as SYDVKM. This chain's CDR3 is CASSFTGLGGELFF. CDR3 nucleotides: TGTGCCAGCAGTTTTACTGGGTTGGGCGGGGAGCTGTTTTTT.

The chain couples TRBV7-6 to TRBJ2-4; 8 bases align to TRBD2. This CDR3 is 16 amino acids long. Trimming cost V 6 bases and J 5 bases; bases outside gene matches: 12. Per germline, CDR1 SGHVS and CDR2 FNYEAQ. CDR3 sequence: CASSSLSGGGQNIQYF. Written as DNA, the CDR3 is TGTGCCAGCAGTTCCCTGAGCGGCGGGGGGCAAAACATTCAGTACTTC.

The J gene is TRBJ1-1, the V gene TRBV5-4; D unresolved. This CDR3 has 12 amino acids. Germline V lookup: CDR1 SGHNT, CDR2 YYREEE (reference sequence). V was cut by 4 bases and J by 1 base, with 5 bases left in between. CDR3 sequence reads: CASSAGNTEAFF. The CDR3 nucleotides read TGTGCCAGCAGCGCAGGGAACACTGAAGCTTTCTTT.

CDR3 in amino acids: CASSSGEHDYEQYF. CDR3 DNA sequence: TGCGCCAGCAGCTCGGGAGAACACGACTACGAGCAGTACTTC. The rearrangement joins TRBV5-1 to TRBJ2-7; D is perhaps TRBD2 (6 bases). Germline V CDR1 and CDR2: SGHRS, YFSETQ. V was pared by 3 bases and J by 3 bases, with 13 bases between. There are 14 residues in the CDR3.

The genes are TRBV2 and TRBJ1-1, with D perhaps matching TRBD1 (6 bases). The V end lost 9 bases, the J end lost 2 bases, and 13 bases lay between the germline ends. This CDR3 spans 13 amino acids. The germline V gene has CDR1 SNHLY and CDR2 FYNNEI. CDR3 nucleotides: TGTGCCAGTCTGGGGGGGCGAAACACTGAAGCTTTCTTT. Residues: CASLGGRNTEAFF.

The chain carries TRBV4-1 and TRBJ1-4; the D is unclear. Deletions cut 5 bases from V and 11 bases from J, with 9 bases between. Germline CDR1 MGHRA, CDR2 YSYEKL. This CDR3 is 11 amino acids long. CDR3 bases: TGCGCCAGCAGCGTGGGCGGGAAACTGTTTTTT. As protein: CASSVGGKLFF.

In DNA form, the CDR3 reads TGCGCCAGCAGCGTGAAGCCGGGACTTTGGGCGACTAGCGGCACAGATACGCAGTATTTT. As protein: CASSVKPGLWATSGTDTQYF. The chain uses TRBV5-1 and TRBJ2-3; 8 nucleotides match TRBD2. Per germline, CDR1 SGHRS and CDR2 YFSETQ. The CDR3 consists of 20 residues. After removal of 4 bases from V and 1 base from J, the junction contained 20 bases not matched to a gene.

The chain combines TRBV7-9 with TRBJ2-2; 8 positions match TRBD2. Per the germline V gene, CDR1 is SEHNR and CDR2 is FQNEAQ (reference sequence). The V segment lost 1 base and the J segment 6 bases; nucleotides outside the gene matches: 4. The CDR3 totals 15 residues. The CDR3 nucleotides are TGTGCCAGCAGCTTAGTTAGCGGGAAAGCCGGGGAGCTGTTTTTT. This encodes CASSLVSGKAGELFF.

The CDR3 sequence: CASSQQQLNQPQHF. CDR3 bases: TGCGCCAGCAGCCAACAACAGCTCAATCAGCCCCAGCATTTT. V usage is TRBV4-1 and J usage is TRBJ1-5; no clear D gene. The CDR3 consists of 14 residues. The germline CDR1 and CDR2 sequences are MGHRA and YSYEKL. V lost 2 bases and J lost 3, with 8 bases in between.

CDR3 sequence: CASSYSSLPGNEKLFF. CDR3 sequence (DNA): TGTGCCAGCAGTTACTCGAGTTTGCCAGGGAATGAAAAACTGTTTTTT. This chain uses TRBV6-5 with TRBJ1-4, with D maybe TRBD1 (5 bases). CDR3 size: 16 residues. The germline V gene encodes CDR1 MNHEY and CDR2 SVGAGI. V lost 0 bases, J lost 5 bases, and 13 bases lay in between.